This T cell receptor beta chain was observed in a study of naive and memory T cell subsets. The study's findings and limits: TCR counts from RNA may reflect activation-linked expression changes. Over 90% of naive TCR sequences appeared only once, unlike memory subsets.

Cells stained for CD3, CD4, CD8, CD45RA and CD27 were sorted into four subsets. Both TRBC1 and TRBC2 were covered by a beta constant-region primer of two equimolar oligonucleotides. The ligated cDNA underwent four PCR rounds using SP2 and nested alpha and beta constant-region primers. Ligation attached a single-stranded oligonucleotide with a 12-nucleotide UMI and the SP2 primer to the cDNA 3' end. In TCRdb, the UMI-ligation and nested PCR reads were re-called with MiXCR into one record per CDR3 protein. The table lists under 35,000 distinct CDR3 sequences, under 20% of them singletons. The V end lost 4 bases, the J end lost 4 bases, and 9 bases lay between the germline ends. Germline V gives CDR1 SGHRS, CDR2 YFSETQ. The CDR3 spans 13 residues. This clonotype occurred a few times. Its matching antigen is unknown.

This receptor was obtained from a human donor in good health. The sample was effector memory CD4+ T cells from blood. Documented subset: effector memory, CD45RA- CD27-. The chain combines TRBV5-1 with TRBJ1-5; tentatively, D is TRBD1 (5 bases). CDR3 DNA: TGCGCCAGCAGCCCGGAGGGGAATCAGCCCCAGCATTTT. Its protein is CASSPEGNQPQHF.